These 4 T cell receptor beta chains were all obtained from the same sample, sequenced in a study of identical twins. TCRdb itself ran the 5' RACE reads through MiXCR, one entry per CDR3 protein. This table has hundreds of thousands of distinct CDR3 sequences, roughly 7% appearing once. In addition, the sample was reused for a study of yellow fever vaccine responses in identical twins.

The sample taken for sequencing was memory (CD45RO+) T cells sorted from blood. These receptor sequences come from a woman aged 18-30 years in good health.

This clonotype was detected only a few times. The V and J genes are TRBV6-1 and TRBJ2-7; 9 bases are a match to TRBD1. The CDR3 has 18 residues. Trimming cost V 2 bases and J 5 bases; bases outside gene matches: 16. CDR1 is MNHNS, CDR2 SASEGT, per germline. CDR3: CASSEKSVGGQGGNEQYF. DNA of the CDR3: TGTGCCAGCAGTGAAAAGTCTGTGGGGGGACAGGGTGGCAACGAGCAGTACTTC.

The V and J genes are TRBV11-2 and TRBJ1-6, with D unresolved. CDR3 length equals 13 residues. CDR1 is SGHAT and CDR2 is FQNNGV in the germline V gene. With 2 bases removed from V and 8 bases from J, the gap between germline ends came to 7 bases. CDR3 sequence: CASSLSGDSPLHF. CDR3 sequence (DNA): TGTGCCAGCAGCTTATCCGGTGATTCACCCCTCCACTTT.

At least ten counts were recorded for this clonotype. V is TRBV11-2 and J is TRBJ2-3, with D tentatively TRBD1 (6 bases). Germline V CDR1 and CDR2: SGHAT, FQNNGV. CDR3 size: 19 residues. Trimming cost V 4 bases and J 1 base, with 24 bases left between them. CDR3 sequence reads: CASSSPLGARSLGTDTQYF. The CDR3 DNA is TGTGCCAGCAGCTCCCCGTTGGGGGCCCGTTCCTTGGGCACAGATACGCAGTATTTT. Complete variable domain (other parts from reference TRBV11-2 and TRBJ2-3): EAGVAQSPRYKIIEKRQSVAFWCNPISGHATLYWYQQILGQGPKLLIQFQNNGVVDDSQLPKDRFSAERLKGVDSTLKIQPAKLEDSAVYLCASSSPLGARSLGTDTQYFGPGTRLTVL.

The table lists this clonotype with a few counts. V usage is TRBV29-1 and J usage is TRBJ1-2; D is unclear. V lost 4 bases to trimming and J lost 0 bases, with 6 bases between them. Germline-derived CDR1 and CDR2 are SQVTM and ANQGSEA. CDR3 size: 12 residues. For the CDR3, the DNA is TGCAGCGTTGCCCCTTCTAACTATGGCTACACCTTC. It is translated as CSVAPSNYGYTF.